This TCR beta chain was obtained from a study of technical replicates of blood from several donors. The germline V gene encodes CDR1 SGDLS and CDR2 YYNGEE. The V end lost 7 bases, the J end lost 8 bases, and 14 bases lay between the germline ends. CDR3 size: 12 residues. Assay: immunoSEQ multiplex PCR; the TCRdb copy retains only in-frame clones and omits some. The data show 65,000 to 90,000 clones, over 95% seen once. The rearrangement joins TRBV9 to TRBJ2-3; the D is unclear. This TCR came from a human donor in good health. Specimen: T cells isolated from PBMCs. In nucleotides, the CDR3 is TGTGCCAGCGGTCTAGAGTCGGGTACGCAGTATTTT. Protein product: CASGLESGTQYF. Looking up the rest from reference TRBV9 and TRBJ2-3 gives the full variable domain: DSGVTQTPKHLITATGQRVTLRCSPRSGDLSVYWYQQSLDQGLQFLIQYYNGEERAKGNILERFSAQQFPDLHSELNLSSLELGDSALYFCASGLESGTQYFGPGTRLTVL.